This record looks at one TCR beta chain sequence and its context. The time point here: blood 4 weeks post-SBRT, at nephrectomy. Noted treatment: 15 Gy SBRT to primary tumor, nephrectomy 4 weeks later. Nephrectomy followed 15 Gy stereotactic body radiation by 4 weeks. After SBRT, blood was collected at 2 and 4 weeks, plus baseline. The sample is drawn from a study of radiation and T cells in renal cell carcinoma. The germline V gene encodes CDR1 SGHNT and CDR2 YYREEE (reference sequence). This CDR3 region has 15 residues. Deletions cut 4 bases from V and 2 bases from J, with 10 bases between. Profiled with immunoSEQ multiplex PCR; TCRdb holds only in-frame clones, not every one. The repertoire holds some 150,000 clones, 75% to 90% seen once, with over 15% in the top ten.

The sequence came from a woman aged 45 to 65 with renal cell carcinoma. V usage is TRBV5-4 and J usage is TRBJ1-6, with D tentatively TRBD1 (6 bases). Sequenced here: blood, sampled from a patient whose treatment included radiotherapy and nephrectomy. CDR3 sequence reads: CASSGRGTYNSPLHF. The DNA for the CDR3 is TGTGCCAGCAGCGGCAGGGGCACCTATAATTCACCCCTCCACTTT.